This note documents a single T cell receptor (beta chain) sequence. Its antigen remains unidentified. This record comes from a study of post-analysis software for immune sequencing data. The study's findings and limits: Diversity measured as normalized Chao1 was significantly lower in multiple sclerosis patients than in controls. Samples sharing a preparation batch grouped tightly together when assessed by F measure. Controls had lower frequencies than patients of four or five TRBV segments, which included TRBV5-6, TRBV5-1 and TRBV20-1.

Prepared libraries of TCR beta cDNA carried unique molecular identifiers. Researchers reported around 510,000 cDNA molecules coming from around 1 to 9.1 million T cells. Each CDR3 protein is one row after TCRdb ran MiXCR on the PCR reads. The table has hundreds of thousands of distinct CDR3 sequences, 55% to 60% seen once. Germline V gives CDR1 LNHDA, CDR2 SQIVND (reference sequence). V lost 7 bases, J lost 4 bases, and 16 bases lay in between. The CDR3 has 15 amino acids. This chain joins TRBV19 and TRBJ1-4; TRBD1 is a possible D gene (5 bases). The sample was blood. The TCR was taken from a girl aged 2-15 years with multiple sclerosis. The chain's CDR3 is CASTKGASVNEKLFF. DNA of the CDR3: TGTGCCAGTACCAAAGGGGCTTCGGTTAATGAAAAACTGTTTTTT.